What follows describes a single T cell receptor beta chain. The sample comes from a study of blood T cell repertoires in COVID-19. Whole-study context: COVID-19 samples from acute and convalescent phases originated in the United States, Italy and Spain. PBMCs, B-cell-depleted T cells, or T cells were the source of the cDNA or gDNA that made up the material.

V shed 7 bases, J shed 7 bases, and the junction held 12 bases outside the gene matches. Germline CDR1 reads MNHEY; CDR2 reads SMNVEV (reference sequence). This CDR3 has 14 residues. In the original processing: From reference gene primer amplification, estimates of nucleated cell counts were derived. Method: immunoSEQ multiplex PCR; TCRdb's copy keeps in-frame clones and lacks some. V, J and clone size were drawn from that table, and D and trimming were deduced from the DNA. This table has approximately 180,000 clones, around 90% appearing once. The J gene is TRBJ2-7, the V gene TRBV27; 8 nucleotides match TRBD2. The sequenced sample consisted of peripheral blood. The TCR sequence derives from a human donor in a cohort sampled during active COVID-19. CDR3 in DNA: TGTGCCAGCAAGAGGTCGGGGGGGAGTGGAGAGCAGTACTTC. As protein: CASKRSGGSGEQYF.